This passage covers 26 T cell receptor beta chains from one sample sequenced in a study of blood T cells in healthy people across ages. Sample-barcoded 5' priming and a J-beta primer mix drove a second PCR of about 7 to 12 cycles. TCRdb reanalysed the 5' RACE reads using MiXCR and keeps one entry per CDR3 protein. The sample carries approximately 900,000 distinct CDR3 sequences, 45% to 50% recorded once. The sequenced sample was blood. Receptors were obtained from a man between 25 and 39 years old in good health.

The chain couples TRBV5-1 to TRBJ1-5; no clear D. This CDR3 region has 14 residues. Trimming pared 4 bases from V and 6 bases from J, leaving 14 bases between. CDR1 and CDR2 from the germline V gene are SGHRS and YFSETQ. This chain's CDR3 is CASSEGGVGQPQHF. In nucleotides, the CDR3 is TGCGCCAGCAGCGAAGGAGGCGTGGGTCAGCCCCAGCATTTT.

This chain links TRBV11-3 with TRBJ2-7; no clear D gene. V was shortened by 3 bases and J by 4 bases, with 13 bases between the two germline ends. Looked up from germline, CDR1 is SGHNT and CDR2 is YENEEA. The CDR3 is made up of 14 amino acids. The CDR3 DNA follows: TGTGCCAGCAGCTTTCCGGCACCAGATTACGAGCAGTACTTC. It codes for CASSFPAPDYEQYF.

The CDR3 spells CASSFSGGIQETQYF. The CDR3 DNA reads TGCGCCAGCAGCTTTAGCGGGGGAATACAAGAGACCCAGTACTTC. The chain joins TRBV5-1 to TRBJ2-5, with 9 bases that match TRBD2. V was clipped by 2 bases and J by 2 bases; unmatched bases: 4. This CDR3 is 15 amino acids long. Germline CDR1 and CDR2: SGHRS and YFSETQ.

The table lists this clonotype with a few counts. The CDR3 nucleotides read TGTGCCAGCAGTCCGCGGACCGGCTCCCCTTACGAGCAGTACTTC. This codes for CASSPRTGSPYEQYF. The gene calls are TRBV28 and TRBJ2-5, with D unresolved. The last part of the DNA fits TRBJ2-7 better; the J call may be wrong. The CDR3 extends over 15 amino acids. Germline lookup yields CDR1 MDHEN and CDR2 SYDVKM.

This clonotype has a handful of counts. This chain connects TRBV3-1 to TRBJ2-1, with no clear D. Germline CDR1 reads LGHDT; CDR2 reads YNNKEL (reference sequence). Between the trimmed V and J ends, which lost 0 bases and 6 bases, there was a span of 15 bases. The CDR3 contains 16 residues. The CDR3 spells CASSQELGLSPNEQFF. CDR3 bases: TGTGCCAGCAGCCAAGAACTGGGCCTAAGCCCCAATGAGCAGTTCTTC.

This clonotype was picked up a small number of times. The chain combines TRBV20-1 with TRBJ1-2; D is possibly TRBD1 (6 bases). Looked up from germline, CDR1 is DFQATT and CDR2 is SNEGSKA (reference sequence). This CDR3 contains 12 residues. Trimming pared 6 bases from V and 6 bases from J, leaving 14 bases between. CDR3 amino acids: CSAPQGRDGYTF. CDR3 DNA sequence: TGCAGTGCGCCACAGGGAAGGGATGGCTACACCTTC.

This clonotype was counted a few times. The V gene is TRBV12-3 or TRBV12-4, the J gene TRBJ2-6, with TRBD1 matching over 7 bases. With V trimmed by 6 bases and J by 0 bases, 11 bases remained unmatched. This CDR3 has 18 amino acids. The DNA for the CDR3 is TGTGCCAGCAGAATATCGGGACAGCAGTTCTCTGGGGCCAACGTCCTGACTTTC. It encodes CASRISGQQFSGANVLTF.

This clonotype was seen only once. This may come from a read error, since a much larger clone is one base off. The chain uses TRBV20-1 and TRBJ2-3; D might be TRBD1 or TRBD2, each matching 5 bases. V shed 6 bases and J shed 0 bases, with 16 bases lying between them. The CDR3 spans 15 residues. Per the germline V gene, CDR1 is DFQATT and CDR2 is SNEGSKA (reference sequence). CDR3: CSARGAVVSTDTQYF. CDR3 bases: TGCAGTGCCCGGGGCGCGGTGGTGAGCACAGATACGCAGTATTTT.

The V call is TRBV11-2, the J call TRBJ2-7; tentatively, D is TRBD1 or TRBD2 (6 bases each). Trimming cost V 1 base and J 8 bases, with 15 bases left between them. This CDR3 is 14 amino acids long. CDR1 is SGHAT and CDR2 is FQNNGV in the germline V gene. This chain's CDR3 is CASSLGGGPFQQYF. The DNA for the CDR3 is TGTGCCAGCAGCTTAGGAGGGGGGCCCTTCCAGCAGTACTTC. Combining the CDR3 with reference TRBV11-2 and TRBJ2-7 gives the whole variable domain EAGVAQSPRYKIIEKRQSVAFWCNPISGHATLYWYQQILGQGPKLLIQFQNNGVVDDSQLPKDRFSAERLKGVDSTLKIQPAKLEDSAVYLCASSLGGGPFQQYFGPGTRLTVT.

There are a few counts of this clonotype. This chain connects TRBV3-1 to TRBJ2-1; the D is unclear. The V gene's germline CDR1 is LGHDT and CDR2 YNNKEL (reference sequence). V lost 1 base, J lost 1 base, and 8 bases lay in between. CDR3 length: 15 residues. The CDR3 protein is CASSQGLESYNEQFF. The DNA of the CDR3 is TGTGCCAGCAGCCAAGGACTTGAGTCCTACAATGAGCAGTTCTTC.

Remarks on this clonotype: One junction end does not reproduce the germline sequence, and a read error may be involved. The chain employs TRBV4-3 and TRBJ2-3; D ambiguous. The CDR3 has 14 residues. Germline assignment: CDR1 LGHNA and CDR2 YSLEER. In nucleotides, the CDR3 is TGTGCCAGCAGCCAAGACCAGGGCACAGATACGCAGTATTTT. Translated: CASSQDQGTDTQYF.

This clonotype was detected a few times. The gene calls are TRBV20-1 and TRBJ1-6; D is undetermined. Deletions cut 0 bases from V and 9 bases from J, with 12 bases between. There are 14 residues in the CDR3. Germline assignment: CDR1 DFQATT and CDR2 SNEGSKA (reference sequence). DNA for the CDR3: TGCAGTGCTAGAGATCGGGTTCGGCCTTCACCCCTCCACTTT. Its translation: CSARDRVRPSPLHF.

This clonotype was recorded a few times. The chain recombines TRBV12-3 or TRBV12-4 with TRBJ1-6, with 12 bases lining up with TRBD1. V was clipped by 6 bases and J by 8 bases; unmatched bases: 8. This CDR3 region has 16 residues. CDR3 DNA sequence: TGTGCCAGCAGAGGAGGGACAGGGGGCTTGGATTCACCCCTCCACTTT. Encoded protein: CASRGGTGGLDSPLHF.

This rearrangement joins TRBV7-9 to TRBJ2-3; D is ambiguous. The germline gives CDR1 SEHNR, CDR2 FQNEAQ (reference sequence). The CDR3 loop spans 16 amino acids. V lost 0 bases and J 8 bases, leaving 18 bases between the germline ends. The CDR3 DNA reads TGTGCCAGCAGCTTAGCCGGGTCACAAAAAGAAGTTACGCAGTATTTT. Translation: CASSLAGSQKEVTQYF.

The chain carries TRBV6-5 and TRBJ1-2; D might be TRBD1 (6 bases). The V end was cut by 5 bases, the J end by 3 bases, with 13 bases between. Germline CDR1 is MNHEY and CDR2 is SVGAGI. The CDR3 length is 14 residues. The CDR3 DNA reads as TGTGCCAGCAGTGCAGAGGACAGCCACTATGGCTACACCTTC. The encoded protein is CASSAEDSHYGYTF.

This clonotype has just a few counts. This chain links TRBV28 with TRBJ2-1; D gene unclear. V lost 2 bases, J lost 10 bases, and 9 bases lay in between. The CDR3 contains 12 residues. The V gene's germline CDR1 is MDHEN and CDR2 SYDVKM. The CDR3 DNA reads as TGTGCCAGCAGTTTAAACGGCGGAGAGCAGTTCTTC. Its translation is CASSLNGGEQFF.

The chain joins TRBV7-3 to TRBJ2-7; a weak D match, TRBD2 (6 bases). Germline values: CDR1 SGHTA, CDR2 FQGTGA. The CDR3 totals 17 residues. Trimming removed 2 bases from V and 2 bases from J, with 19 bases in between. CDR3 nucleotides: TGTGCCAGCAGCTTAGGCCCAGCGGGTGGAGATACCTACGAGCAGTACTTC. Amino acids: CASSLGPAGGDTYEQYF.

This clonotype was observed a few times. This sequence joins TRBV7-9 and TRBJ2-5; 12 bases align to TRBD2. The CDR3 is made up of 15 amino acids. From germline, CDR1 is SEHNR and CDR2 FQNEAQ (reference sequence). The V gene end was trimmed by 4 bases and the J gene end by 3 bases; junction bases not matched to a gene: 3. CDR3: CASSSTSGGKETQYF. The CDR3 region has the DNA TGTGCCAGCAGCTCCACTAGCGGGGGGAAAGAGACCCAGTACTTC.

Concerning this clonotype itself: Germline is not matched at one junction end, which may reflect a read error. This sequence joins TRBV6-5 and TRBJ2-3; 9 bases agree with TRBD1. The CDR3 loop spans 14 amino acids. CDR1 and CDR2 (germline): MNHEY, SVGAGI. CDR3 loop: CASSDSPDRGTQYF. The DNA for the CDR3 is TGTGCCAGCAGTGACTCACCGGACAGGGGCACGCAGTATTTT.

V and J are TRBV25-1 and TRBJ2-2; D call uncertain. The CDR3 totals 12 residues. The V end was cut by 3 bases, the J end by 7 bases, with 6 bases between. Germline lookup yields CDR1 MGHDK and CDR2 SYGVNS. CDR3 amino acids: CASSDRIGELFF. In DNA, the CDR3 is TGTGCCAGCAGTGACCGGATCGGGGAGCTGTTTTTT.

This clonotype appeared a single time. This chain links TRBV4-2 with TRBJ2-7; D may be TRBD1 (6 bases). Germline V gene sequence: CDR1 LGHNA, CDR2 YNFKEQ. This CDR3 is built from 15 residues. Deletions cut 4 bases from V and 3 bases from J, with 16 bases between. The CDR3 here is CASSLFQGYLYEQYF. CDR3 nucleotide sequence: TGTGCCAGCAGCCTTTTCCAGGGGTACCTCTACGAGCAGTACTTC.

This chain uses TRBV14 with TRBJ2-7; D ambiguous. The DNA end lines up better with TRBJ2-5; the J call may be wrong. The germline V gene has CDR1 SGHDN and CDR2 FVKESK. The CDR3 is 13 amino acids. The chain's CDR3 is CASSQGTKKTQYF. The CDR3 DNA sequence: TGTGCCAGCAGCCAAGGAACTAAAAAGACCCAGTACTTC.

Details on this clonotype: The junction does not match germline at one end; this may be a read error. The V and J genes are TRBV27 and TRBJ2-5; D not resolved. CDR3 length equals 15 residues. CDR1 MNHEY and CDR2 SMNVEV come from the germline V gene (reference sequence). CDR3 sequence (DNA): TGTGTCAGCAGTTTATCGAGGAGCAAACAAGAGACCCAGTACTTC. Its translation is CVSSLSRSKQETQYF.

There are many counts of this clonotype. The rearrangement links TRBV5-1 to TRBJ1-2; tentatively, D is TRBD1 (5 bases). The CDR3 length is 16 residues. CDR1 and CDR2 (germline): SGHRS, YFSETQ. Trimming took off 0 bases at V and 4 bases at J, with 16 bases between the two ends. As DNA, the CDR3 is TGCGCCAGCAGCTTGGGGACACCGAGGAGTCTCTATGGCTACACCTTC. Its translation: CASSLGTPRSLYGYTF.

This clonotype showed up many times. J is TRBJ2-1 and V is TRBV4-3, with D maybe TRBD2 (6 bases). V gave up 1 base and J gave up 0 bases, with 7 bases separating them. CDR1 and CDR2 from the germline V gene are LGHNA and YSLEER. This CDR3 contains 15 residues. The CDR3 coding sequence is TGCGCCAGCAGCCAAGCCGGGAGCTCCTACAATGAGCAGTTCTTC. Protein sequence: CASSQAGSSYNEQFF.

This clonotype has a handful of counts. V usage is TRBV7-9 and J usage is TRBJ1-2; unclear D gene. Germline V CDR1 and CDR2: SEHNR, FQNEAQ (reference sequence). V gave up 5 bases and J gave up 4 bases, with 14 bases separating them. This CDR3 is 14 amino acids long. CDR3 nucleotides: TGTGCCAGCAGCCCCCTGAAGGGTCCCTATGGCTACACCTTC. Translation gives CASSPLKGPYGYTF.